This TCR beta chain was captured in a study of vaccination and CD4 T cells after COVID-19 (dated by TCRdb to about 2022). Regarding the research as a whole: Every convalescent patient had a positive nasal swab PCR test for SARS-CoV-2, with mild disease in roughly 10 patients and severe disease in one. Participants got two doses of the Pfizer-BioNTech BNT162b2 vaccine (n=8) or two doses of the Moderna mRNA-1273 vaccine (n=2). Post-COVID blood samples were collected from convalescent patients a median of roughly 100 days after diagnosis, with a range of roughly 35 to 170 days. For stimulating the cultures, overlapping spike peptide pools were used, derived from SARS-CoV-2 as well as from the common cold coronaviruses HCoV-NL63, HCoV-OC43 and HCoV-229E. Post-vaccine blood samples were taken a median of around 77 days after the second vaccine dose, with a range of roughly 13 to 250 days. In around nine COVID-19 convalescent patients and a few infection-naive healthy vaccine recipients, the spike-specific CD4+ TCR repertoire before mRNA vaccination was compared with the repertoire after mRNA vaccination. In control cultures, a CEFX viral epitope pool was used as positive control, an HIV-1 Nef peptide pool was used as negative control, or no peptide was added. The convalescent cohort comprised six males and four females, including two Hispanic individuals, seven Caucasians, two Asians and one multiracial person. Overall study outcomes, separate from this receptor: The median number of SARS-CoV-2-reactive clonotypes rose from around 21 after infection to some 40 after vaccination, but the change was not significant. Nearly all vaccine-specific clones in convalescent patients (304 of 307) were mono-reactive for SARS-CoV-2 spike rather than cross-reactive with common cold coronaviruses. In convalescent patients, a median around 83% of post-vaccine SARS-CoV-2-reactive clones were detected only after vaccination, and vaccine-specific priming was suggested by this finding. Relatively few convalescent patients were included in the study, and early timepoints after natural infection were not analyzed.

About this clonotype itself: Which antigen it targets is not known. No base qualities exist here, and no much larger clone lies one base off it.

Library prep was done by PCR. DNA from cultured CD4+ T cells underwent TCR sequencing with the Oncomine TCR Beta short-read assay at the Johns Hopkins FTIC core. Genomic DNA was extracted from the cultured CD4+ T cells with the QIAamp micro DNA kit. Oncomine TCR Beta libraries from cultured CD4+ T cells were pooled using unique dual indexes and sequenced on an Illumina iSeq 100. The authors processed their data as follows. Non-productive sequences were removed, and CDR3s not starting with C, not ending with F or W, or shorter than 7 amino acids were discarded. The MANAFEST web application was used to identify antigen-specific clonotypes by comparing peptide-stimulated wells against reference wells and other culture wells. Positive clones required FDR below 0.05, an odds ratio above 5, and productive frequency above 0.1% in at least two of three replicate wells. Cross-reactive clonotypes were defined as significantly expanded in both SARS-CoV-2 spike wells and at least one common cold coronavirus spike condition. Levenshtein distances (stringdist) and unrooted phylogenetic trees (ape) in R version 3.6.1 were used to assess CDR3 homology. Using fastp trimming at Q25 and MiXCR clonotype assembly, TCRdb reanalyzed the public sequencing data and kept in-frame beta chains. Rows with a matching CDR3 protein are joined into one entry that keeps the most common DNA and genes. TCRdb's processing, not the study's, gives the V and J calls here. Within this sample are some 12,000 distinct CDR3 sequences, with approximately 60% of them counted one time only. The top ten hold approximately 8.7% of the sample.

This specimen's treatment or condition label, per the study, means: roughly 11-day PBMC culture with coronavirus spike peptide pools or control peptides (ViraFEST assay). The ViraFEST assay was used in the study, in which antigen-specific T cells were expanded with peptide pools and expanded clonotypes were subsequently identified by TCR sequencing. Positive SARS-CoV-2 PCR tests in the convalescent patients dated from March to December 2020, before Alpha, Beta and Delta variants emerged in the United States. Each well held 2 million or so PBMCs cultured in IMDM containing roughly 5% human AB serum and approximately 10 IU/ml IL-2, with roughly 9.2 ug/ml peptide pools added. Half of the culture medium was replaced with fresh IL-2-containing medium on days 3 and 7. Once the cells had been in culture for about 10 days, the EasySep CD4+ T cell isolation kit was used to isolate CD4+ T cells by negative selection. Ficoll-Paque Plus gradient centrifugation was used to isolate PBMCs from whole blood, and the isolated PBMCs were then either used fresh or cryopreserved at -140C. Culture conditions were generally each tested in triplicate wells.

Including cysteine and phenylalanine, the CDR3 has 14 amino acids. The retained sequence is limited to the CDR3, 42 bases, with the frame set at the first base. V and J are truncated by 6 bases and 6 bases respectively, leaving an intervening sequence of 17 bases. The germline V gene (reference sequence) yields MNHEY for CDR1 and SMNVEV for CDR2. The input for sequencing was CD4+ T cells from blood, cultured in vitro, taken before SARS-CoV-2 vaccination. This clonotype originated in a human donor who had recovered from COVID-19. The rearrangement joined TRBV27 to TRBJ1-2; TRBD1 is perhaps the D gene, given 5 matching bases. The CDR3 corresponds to CASSYGHSADGYTF. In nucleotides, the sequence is TGTGCCAGCAGCTATGGACACTCGGCGGATGGCTACACCTTC.